The 16 T cell receptor beta chains listed next were all sequenced from one sample in a study of T cell responses to AZD1222 COVID-19 vaccine. Generated by immunoSEQ multiplex PCR, the TCRdb table keeps only in-frame clones and is missing some. Of about 68,000 clones in the sample, around 83% were seen once. This material consisted of peripheral blood, taken on day 0 of AZD1222 vaccination. Receptor source: an adult in good health.

V usage is TRBV6-5 and J usage is TRBJ1-2; D gene unclear. Looked up from germline, CDR1 is MNHEY and CDR2 is SVGAGI. There are 15 residues in the CDR3. Deletions cut 0 bases from V and 2 bases from J, with 10 bases between. CDR3 sequence reads: CASSYSNTANYGYTF. CDR3 bases: TGTGCCAGCAGTTACTCGAATACGGCAAACTATGGCTACACCTTC.

This clone was counted between two and nine times. The chain is built from TRBV6-5 and TRBJ1-6; no reliable D call. V lost 6 bases and J 7 bases, leaving 10 bases between the germline ends. This CDR3 has 13 residues. Per the germline V gene, CDR1 is MNHEY and CDR2 is SVGAGI. In DNA, the CDR3 is TGTGCCAGCAGCCAGAATAGGAATTCACCCCTCCACTTT. It is translated as CASSQNRNSPLHF.

The chain's CDR3 is CASSSSNHRGYEQYF. The CDR3 DNA reads TGTGCCAGCTCGTCCTCTAATCACAGGGGCTACGAGCAGTACTTC. The V call is TRBV18, the J call TRBJ2-7; 7 nucleotides agree with TRBD1. Germline V gives CDR1 KGHSH, CDR2 LQKENI. The CDR3 spans 15 residues. Trimming cost V 6 bases and J 3 bases; bases outside gene matches: 11.

The chain carries TRBV7-2 and TRBJ1-2; possibly TRBD1 for D (5 bases). V lost 2 bases and J lost 8, with 18 bases in between. CDR3 length: 15 residues. The V gene's germline CDR1 is SGHTA and CDR2 FQGNSA. The CDR3 coding sequence is TGTGCCAGCAGCTTATATTCCCAGGGTAGTGGAGGCTACACCTTC. Translated: CASSLYSQGSGGYTF.

This chain links TRBV7-9 with TRBJ2-7; 7 bases match TRBD2. V gave up 6 bases and J gave up 6 bases; unmatched junction bases: 5. Looked up from germline, CDR1 is SEHNR and CDR2 is FQNEAQ (reference sequence). The CDR3 contains 12 residues. The CDR3 DNA reads TGTGCCAGCAGAACCGGGAGGTCCGAGCAGTACTTC. Amino acid sequence: CASRTGRSEQYF. The full variable domain, its missing parts supplied by reference TRBV7-9 and TRBJ2-7, is DTGVSQNPRHKITKRGQNVTFRCDPISEHNRLYWYRQTLGQGPEFLTYFQNEAQLEKSRLLSDRFSAERPKGSFSTLEIQRTEQGDSAMYLCASRTGRSEQYFGPGTRLTVT.

The J gene is TRBJ2-7, the V gene TRBV28; the D gene is possibly TRBD2 (7 bases). Between the trimmed V and J ends, which lost 5 bases and 0 bases, there was a span of 14 bases. Germline values: CDR1 MDHEN, CDR2 SYDVKM. The length of the CDR3 is 15 residues. CDR3 loop: CASSNVGGASYEQYF. The CDR3 nucleotides are TGTGCCAGCAGTAACGTTGGGGGGGCCTCCTACGAGCAGTACTTC.

This clone was counted once. This chain links TRBV19 with TRBJ1-3; the D gene is possibly TRBD1 (6 bases). The CDR3 covers 16 residues. Germline V CDR1 and CDR2: LNHDA, SQIVND (reference sequence). V lost 3 bases to trimming and J lost 0 bases, with 12 bases between them. The CDR3 reads CASSMTGRNSGNTIYF. The CDR3, as DNA: TGTGCCAGTAGTATGACAGGTCGGAACTCTGGAAACACCATATATTTT.

The table lists this clone with a count of one. The V call is TRBV2, the J call TRBJ1-5; 11 nucleotides match TRBD1. This CDR3 contains 14 residues. The J segment lost 6 bases and the V segment lost 6 bases, leaving 4 bases of the junction unmatched. CDR1 is SNHLY, CDR2 FYNNEI, per germline. The CDR3 loop is CASRPGTGGQPQHF. CDR3 in DNA: TGTGCCAGCAGACCCGGGACAGGGGGTCAGCCCCAGCATTTT.

V and J are TRBV29-1 and TRBJ2-6; D remains unclear. Per the germline V gene, CDR1 is SQVTM and CDR2 is ANQGSEA. CDR3 length equals 13 residues. Trimming shortened V by 4 bases and J by 0 bases, and 4 bases separated the two germline ends. The CDR3 here is CSVGRSGANVLTF. DNA of the CDR3: TGCAGCGTTGGGCGCTCTGGGGCCAACGTCCTGACTTTC.

This chain links TRBV20-1 with TRBJ1-2; D ambiguous. The CDR3 is made up of 12 amino acids. Trimming took off 3 bases at V and 6 bases at J, with 11 bases between the two ends. Germline CDR1 and CDR2: DFQATT and SNEGSKA (reference sequence). CDR3 nucleotide sequence: TGCAGTGCTAGTCAGCTGGGTAATGGCTACACCTTC. Translation: CSASQLGNGYTF.

The chain is built from TRBV12-3 or TRBV12-4 and TRBJ1-1, with no clear D. This CDR3 has 11 amino acids. V was pared by 5 bases and J by 4 bases, with 5 bases between. CDR3 sequence (DNA): TGTGCCAGCAGTCCGTCCACTGAAGCTTTCTTT. Its translation: CASSPSTEAFF.

The chain uses TRBV7-8 and TRBJ1-6, with 7 bases fitting TRBD1. The CDR3 loop spans 15 amino acids. Germline V gene lookup returns CDR1 SGHVS and CDR2 FQNEAQ. After removal of 3 bases from V and 6 bases from J, the junction contained 5 bases not matched to a gene. CDR3 loop: CASSFLNRGNSPLHF. The CDR3 nucleotides are TGTGCCAGCAGCTTTCTTAACAGGGGTAATTCACCCCTCCACTTT.

This clone has a handful of counts. V usage is TRBV2 and J usage is TRBJ1-2; D is perhaps TRBD1 (5 bases). The V gene lost 4 bases and the J gene lost 4 bases, with 13 bases spanning the gap. The CDR3 has 14 amino acids. The germline CDR1 and CDR2 sequences are SNHLY and FYNNEI. The CDR3 loop reads CASSVGTETYGYTF. CDR3 coding DNA: TGTGCCAGCAGTGTCGGGACCGAGACCTATGGCTACACCTTC.

This chain links TRBV3-1 (or the pseudogene TRBV3-2) with TRBJ1-1; the D gene is possibly TRBD1 (6 bases). V lost 4 bases and J 10 bases, leaving 19 bases between the germline ends. Germline V gene data show CDR1 as LGHDT and CDR2 as YNNKEL (reference sequence). The CDR3 consists of 14 residues. The CDR3 coding sequence is TGTGCCAGCAGCCCTGGAGGGGGGGGCAAAACAGCTTTCTTT. Encoded protein: CASSPGGGGKTAFF.

The chain employs TRBV12-5 and TRBJ1-2, with D perhaps matching TRBD1 (6 bases). The CDR3 covers 16 residues. V gave up 0 bases and J gave up 1 base, with 12 bases separating them. CDR1 and CDR2 (germline): LGHNT, FRNRAP. CDR3 sequence (DNA): TGTGCTAGTGGTTTGGTAGGGCAGGGGCGTAACTATGGCTACACCTTC. This codes for CASGLVGQGRNYGYTF.

V is TRBV10-2 and J is TRBJ1-6, with 9 bases lining up with TRBD1. The junction had 6 bases not matched to a gene; V was cut back by 4 bases and J by 5 bases. Germline-derived CDR1 and CDR2 are WSHSY and SAAADI. This CDR3 contains 16 residues. Here the CDR3 reads CASSGDRVRNNSPLHF. CDR3 nucleotides: TGCGCCAGCAGTGGGGACAGGGTTCGAAATAATTCACCCCTCCACTTT.